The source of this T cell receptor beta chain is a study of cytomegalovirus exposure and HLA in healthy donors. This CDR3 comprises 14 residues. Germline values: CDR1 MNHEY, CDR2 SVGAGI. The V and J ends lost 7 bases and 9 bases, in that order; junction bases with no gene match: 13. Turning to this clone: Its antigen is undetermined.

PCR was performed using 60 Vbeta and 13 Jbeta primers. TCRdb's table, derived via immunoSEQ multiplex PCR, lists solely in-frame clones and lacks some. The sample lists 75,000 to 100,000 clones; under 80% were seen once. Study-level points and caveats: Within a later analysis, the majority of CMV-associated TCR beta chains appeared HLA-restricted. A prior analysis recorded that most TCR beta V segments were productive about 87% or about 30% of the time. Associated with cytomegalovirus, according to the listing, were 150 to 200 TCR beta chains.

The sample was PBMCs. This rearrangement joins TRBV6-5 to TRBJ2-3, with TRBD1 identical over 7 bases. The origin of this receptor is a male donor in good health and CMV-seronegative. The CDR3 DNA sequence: TGTGCCAGCAATCGGGACAGCGTGAGCTTGACGCAGTATTTT. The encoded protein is CASNRDSVSLTQYF.